A single sample gave rise to the 32 T cell receptor beta chains below, sequenced in a study of control samples from healthy donors and cancer patients (dated by TCRdb to 2018 to 2020). The receptor library was made with the immunoSEQ multiplex PCR assay. This is the immuneACCESS table as TCRdb keeps it, with only in-frame sequences that have V and J called. A part of the clones is gone; compared with another copy, unresolved V genes explain less than half, and the rest is unexplained. Recorded for this sample are about 63,000 clones; approximately 89% of them occurred a single time. The ten top clones hold over 9.5% of the sample. Material for sequencing was PBMCs. These receptors all stem from a woman aged 55-69 years with lung cancer.

The chain links TRBV7-9 to TRBJ2-7; perhaps TRBD1 as D (5 bases). The CDR3 has 14 amino acids. Germline V lookup: CDR1 SEHNR, CDR2 FQNEAQ (reference sequence). V lost 1 base and J 4 bases, leaving 11 bases between the germline ends. CDR3 bases: TGTGCCAGCAGCTTAGAAGGGGTTACATACGAGCAGTACTTC. Translation gives CASSLEGVTYEQYF.

The chain employs TRBV2 and TRBJ1-5, with 7 bases matching TRBD1. V lost 6 bases to trimming and J lost 4 bases; unmatched junction nucleotides: 9. Germline V gene lookup returns CDR1 SNHLY and CDR2 FYNNEI. This CDR3 is 15 amino acids long. The CDR3: CASRSFVTGNQPQHF. The CDR3 DNA reads as TGTGCCAGCAGATCTTTTGTGACAGGGAATCAGCCCCAGCATTTT. The whole variable domain, filled in from reference TRBV2 and TRBJ1-5, reads EPEVTQTPSHQVTQMGQEVILRCVPISNHLYFYWYRQILGQKVEFLVSFYNNEISEKSEIFDDQFSVERPDGSNFTLKIRSTKLEDSAMYFCASRSFVTGNQPQHFGDGTRLSIL.

The gene calls are TRBV14 and TRBJ1-3; TRBD1 agrees at 7 bases. With 5 bases clipped from V and 4 bases from J, the junction kept 5 bases outside the gene matches. Germline CDR1 SGHDN, CDR2 FVKESK. CDR3 size: 14 residues. CDR3 residues: CASSVDREGNTIYF. The CDR3 DNA sequence: TGTGCCAGCAGCGTCGACAGGGAAGGAAACACCATATATTTT. The complete variable domain, with remaining parts taken from reference TRBV14 and TRBJ1-3, reads EAGVTQFPSHSVIEKGQTVTLRCDPISGHDNLYWYRRVMGKEIKFLLHFVKESKQDESGMPNNRFLAERTGGTYSTLKVQPAELEDSGVYFCASSVDREGNTIYFGEGSWLTVV.

The rearrangement joins TRBV6-5 to TRBJ2-3, with D perhaps TRBD1 or TRBD2 (5 bases each). The CDR3 has 13 amino acids. Germline loops: CDR1 MNHEY, CDR2 SVGAGI. V was trimmed by 7 bases and J by 2 bases, leaving 10 bases between them. CDR3 nucleotide sequence: TGTGCCAGCATTCCCGGGGCCACAGATACGCAGTATTTT. This translates into CASIPGATDTQYF.

The J gene is TRBJ1-3, the V gene TRBV7-9; the D gene is possibly TRBD1 (5 bases). This CDR3 contains 15 residues. Germline CDR1 reads SEHNR; CDR2 reads FQNEAQ (reference sequence). V was shortened by 5 bases and J by 5 bases, with 16 bases between the two germline ends. The CDR3 nucleotides read TGTGCCAGCAGCCCGGACGGGGGGGTTAGAAACACCATATATTTT. Protein: CASSPDGGVRNTIYF.

V is TRBV11-1 and J is TRBJ2-1, with 10 bases aligning to TRBD1. V was clipped by 5 bases and J by 8 bases; unmatched bases: 9. This CDR3 comprises 15 residues. Germline V CDR1 and CDR2: SGHAT, FQDESV (reference sequence). The CDR3 region is CASSGGDRGVYEQFF. The CDR3 DNA sequence: TGTGCCAGCAGCGGGGGGGACAGGGGTGTCTATGAGCAGTTCTTC.

V and J are TRBV5-1 and TRBJ2-1; 7 bases are a match to TRBD1. CDR1 and CDR2 (germline): SGHRS, YFSETQ. This CDR3 is built from 15 residues. With 2 bases clipped from V and 2 bases from J, the junction kept 4 bases outside the gene matches. The CDR3 nucleotides read TGCGCCAGCAGCTTAGTTCAGGGGGCCTACAATGAGCAGTTCTTC. Translating it yields CASSLVQGAYNEQFF.

The genes are TRBV9 and TRBJ2-7, with D perhaps matching TRBD2 (5 bases). This CDR3 is 13 amino acids long. V was shortened by 4 bases and J by 6 bases, with 14 bases between the two germline ends. Germline V gene data show CDR1 as SGDLS and CDR2 as YYNGEE. The CDR3 loop is CASSSGGWGEQYF. CDR3 nucleotide sequence: TGTGCCAGCAGCTCAGGAGGTTGGGGCGAGCAGTACTTC.

This chain joins TRBV5-6 and TRBJ2-7, with 7 bases fitting TRBD1. V shed 3 bases and J 7 bases; nucleotides not matched to a gene: 10. The germline V gene has CDR1 SGHDT and CDR2 YYEEEE. This CDR3 is 14 amino acids long. Here the CDR3 DNA reads TGTGCCAGCAGCTACAGGGGCTACCGACGGGAGCAGTACTTC. Amino acid sequence: CASSYRGYRREQYF.

The chain uses TRBV5-1 and TRBJ1-1; D ambiguous. The CDR3 sequence is 14 residues long. The V gene lost 4 bases and the J gene lost 0 bases, with 10 bases spanning the gap. CDR1 is SGHRS and CDR2 is YFSETQ in the germline V gene. The DNA for the CDR3 is TGCGCCAGCAGCCAAGGACGGTTGAACACTGAAGCTTTCTTT. Translation: CASSQGRLNTEAFF.

The V gene is TRBV19, the J gene TRBJ1-5; D perhaps matches TRBD1 (6 bases). V dropped 8 bases and J dropped 6 bases, with 14 bases sitting between them. The CDR3 runs to 13 residues. From germline, CDR1 is LNHDA and CDR2 SQIVND (reference sequence). This chain's CDR3 is CASSEYRVQPQHF. Here the CDR3 DNA reads TGTGCCAGTTCCGAATACAGGGTTCAGCCCCAGCATTTT.

This clone came up a few times. The CDR3 DNA sequence: TGTGCCTGGAGCGGAGGGCCACCAAGCTCCTACGAGCAGTACTTC. Encoded protein: CAWSGGPPSSYEQYF. This rearrangement joins TRBV30 to TRBJ2-7; maybe TRBD2 (6 bases). CDR1 GTSNPN and CDR2 SVGIG come from the germline V gene (reference sequence). There are 15 residues in the CDR3. V lost 3 bases and J lost 0, with 15 bases in between.

The genes are TRBV18 and TRBJ1-5; D is ambiguous. Germline V gives CDR1 KGHSH, CDR2 LQKENI. Trimming removed 2 bases from V and 2 bases from J, with 10 bases in between. The CDR3 has 15 amino acids. The CDR3 coding sequence is TGTGCCAGCTCACCAGGAAGGGCCGGCAATCAGCCCCAGCATTTT. It encodes CASSPGRAGNQPQHF. The full variable domain, its missing parts supplied by reference TRBV18 and TRBJ1-5, is NAGVMQNPRHLVRRRGQEARLRCSPMKGHSHVYWYRQLPEEGLKFMVYLQKENIIDESGMPKERFSAEFPKEGPSILRIQQVVRGDSAAYFCASSPGRAGNQPQHFGDGTRLSIL.

The CDR3: CASSPGTGEYNEQFF. The CDR3 DNA reads as TGCGCCAGCAGCCCGGGGACAGGGGAATACAATGAGCAGTTCTTC. The chain is built from TRBV5-1 and TRBJ2-1; 10 nucleotides line up with TRBD1. V shed 4 bases and J 4 bases; nucleotides not matched to a gene: 5. CDR3 length: 15 amino acids. From germline, CDR1 is SGHRS and CDR2 YFSETQ. Drawing the rest from reference TRBV5-1 and TRBJ2-1, the complete variable domain is KAGVTQTPRYLIKTRGQQVTLSCSPISGHRSVSWYQQTPGQGLQFLFEYFSETQRNKGNFPGRFSGRQFSNSRSEMNVSTLELGDSALYLCASSPGTGEYNEQFFGPGTRLTVL.

V gene TRBV7-6 combines with J gene TRBJ2-3; D is undetermined. The germline V and J ends were trimmed by 6 bases and 2 bases, with 15 bases remaining between them. The CDR3 runs 15 residues. Germline V gene data show CDR1 as SGHVS and CDR2 as FNYEAQ. The CDR3 DNA reads TGTGCCAGCAGACCATCGGACGGGCTCACAGATACGCAGTATTTT. This encodes CASRPSDGLTDTQYF.

The chain recombines TRBV19 with TRBJ1-1; D possibly corresponds to TRBD1 (6 bases). The CDR3 length is 13 residues. The V gene lost 4 bases and the J gene lost 4 bases, with 10 bases spanning the gap. CDR1 LNHDA and CDR2 SQIVND come from the germline V gene (reference sequence). The CDR3 nucleotides read TGTGCCAGTAGTAGGAGGGGGGTCACTGAAGCTTTCTTT. Protein sequence: CASSRRGVTEAFF.

The chain recombines TRBV12-3 or TRBV12-4 with TRBJ1-2; D perhaps matches TRBD1 (5 bases). The CDR3 spans 13 residues. Trimming took 5 bases from V and 7 from J, leaving 14 bases between them. CDR3 protein: CASSGSGLRGYTF. CDR3 in DNA: TGTGCCAGCAGTGGGTCAGGGTTGCGTGGCTACACCTTC.

J is TRBJ2-1 and V is TRBV19; a weak D match, TRBD2 (6 bases). Trimming left V 10 bases short and J 1 base short, with 20 bases between. The CDR3 runs to 16 residues. Germline assignment: CDR1 LNHDA and CDR2 SQIVND (reference sequence). DNA of the CDR3: TGTGCCACCAAGGCCGCAACGGGGGAGTCCTACAATGAGCAGTTCTTC. Protein product: CATKAATGESYNEQFF.

This clone has only a few counts. The genes are TRBV2 and TRBJ1-4, with 9 bases identical to TRBD1. Germline loops: CDR1 SNHLY, CDR2 FYNNEI. V lost 6 bases and J lost 7; bases outside the gene matches: 6. The CDR3 consists of 14 residues. The CDR3, as DNA: TGTGCCAGCAGGCCGCCGGGACAGGGTGAAAAACTGTTTTTT. This gives the protein CASRPPGQGEKLFF.

The rearrangement uses TRBV7-9 and TRBJ1-5; no definite D call. The CDR3 is 14 amino acids. Trimming cost V 2 bases and J 2 bases, with 7 bases left between them. CDR1 and CDR2 (germline): SEHNR, FQNEAQ (reference sequence). Here the CDR3 reads CASSLSQGNQPQHF. The DNA for the CDR3 is TGTGCCAGCAGCTTAAGCCAGGGCAATCAGCCCCAGCATTTT. Drawing the rest from reference TRBV7-9 and TRBJ1-5, the complete variable domain is DTGVSQNPRHKITKRGQNVTFRCDPISEHNRLYWYRQTLGQGPEFLTYFQNEAQLEKSRLLSDRFSAERPKGSFSTLEIQRTEQGDSAMYLCASSLSQGNQPQHFGDGTRLSIL.

The gene calls are TRBV5-6 and TRBJ2-4; D is possibly TRBD1 or TRBD2 (5 bases each). This CDR3 has 15 amino acids. V was clipped by 1 base and J by 4 bases, with 12 bases between them. Germline V gene lookup returns CDR1 SGHDT and CDR2 YYEEEE. CDR3 in amino acids: CASSLYEGLKNIQYF. The CDR3 DNA sequence: TGTGCCAGCAGCTTGTATGAGGGGTTAAAAAACATTCAGTACTTC.

V and J are TRBV6-6 and TRBJ1-2, with 9 bases lining up with TRBD1. CDR3 size: 13 residues. Looked up from germline, CDR1 is MNHNY and CDR2 is SVGAGI (reference sequence). J gave up 4 bases and V 5 bases, and 2 bases lay outside the gene matches. The CDR3 nucleotides read TGTGCCAGCAGTGGACAGGGGCGCTATGGCTACACCTTC. Protein: CASSGQGRYGYTF.

This clone was detected only a few times. The chain carries TRBV4-1 and TRBJ2-2, with a possible D match to TRBD2 (5 bases). This CDR3 contains 14 residues. Germline CDR1 is MGHRA and CDR2 is YSYEKL. V was clipped by 2 bases and J by 4 bases, with 8 bases between them. In DNA, the CDR3 is TGCGCCAGCAGCCAAACGGGGATCACCGGGGAGCTGTTTTTT. Translated: CASSQTGITGELFF.

Concerning this clone: Other DNA sequences from this sample encode an identical CDR3 as well. The rearrangement links TRBV3-1 (or the pseudogene TRBV3-2) to TRBJ1-1; 9 nucleotides line up with TRBD1. This CDR3 has 12 residues. V shed 4 bases and J 11 bases; nucleotides not matched to a gene: 5. Germline CDR1 LGHDT, CDR2 YNNKEL (reference sequence). CDR3 in amino acids: CASSLTGGEAFF. The CDR3 DNA reads TGTGCCAGCAGCCTTACAGGGGGCGAGGCTTTCTTT.

This clone showed up just once. The chain combines TRBV27 with TRBJ1-1; 7 bases agree with TRBD1. The CDR3 has 16 residues. J was trimmed by 0 bases and V by 2 bases; bases with no gene match: 6. Looked up from germline, CDR1 is MNHEY and CDR2 is SMNVEV (reference sequence). The CDR3 DNA is TGTGCCAGCAGTTTAAGACGTACAGGGGTGAACACTGAAGCTTTCTTT. It codes for CASSLRRTGVNTEAFF.

The chain couples TRBV7-9 to TRBJ1-4, with D hard to call. The CDR3 is 15 residues long. The V end was cut by 1 base, the J end by 12 bases, with 18 bases between. Germline V lookup: CDR1 SEHNR, CDR2 FQNEAQ (reference sequence). This chain's CDR3 is CASSLGLSGVSELFF. CDR3 DNA: TGTGCCAGCAGCTTAGGGCTAAGCGGGGTCAGCGAACTGTTTTTT.

This clone was seen only once. This chain uses TRBV18 with TRBJ1-1; D may be TRBD1 (5 bases). With 4 bases removed from V and 5 bases from J, the gap between germline ends came to 17 bases. This CDR3 comprises 15 residues. CDR1 KGHSH and CDR2 LQKENI come from the germline V gene. This chain's CDR3 is CASSQSRDGNTEAFF. The CDR3 bases are TGTGCCAGCTCACAGAGCCGGGACGGTAATACTGAAGCTTTCTTT.

The rearrangement uses TRBV7-9 and TRBJ2-1, with unresolved D. CDR1 SEHNR and CDR2 FQNEAQ come from the germline V gene (reference sequence). This CDR3 is 16 amino acids long. V lost 1 base and J 2 bases, leaving 12 bases between the germline ends. CDR3 sequence: CASSLEGGQAYNEQFF. The DNA for the CDR3 is TGTGCCAGCAGCTTAGAGGGTGGGCAGGCCTACAATGAGCAGTTCTTC.

The rearrangement uses TRBV4-1 and TRBJ1-2, with TRBD1 as a possible D gene (5 bases). Deletions cut 2 bases from V and 0 bases from J, with 13 bases between. In germline, CDR1 is MGHRA, CDR2 YSYEKL. The CDR3 length is 16 residues. The CDR3 loop is CASSQNQGLPNYGYTF. The CDR3 DNA follows: TGCGCCAGCAGCCAAAACCAGGGCCTCCCTAACTATGGCTACACCTTC.

J is TRBJ1-2 and V is TRBV10-1, with no clear D. The CDR3 consists of 13 residues. The V gene lost 6 bases and the J gene lost 4 bases, with 12 bases spanning the gap. Germline loops: CDR1 WNHNN, CDR2 SYGVQD (reference sequence). The chain's CDR3 is CASSSTRLYGYTF. The CDR3 DNA reads TGCGCCAGCAGCTCGACAAGGCTCTATGGCTACACCTTC.

The rearrangement links TRBV28 to TRBJ2-7; TRBD2 matches 13 bases. After removal of 6 bases from V and 9 bases from J, the junction contained 14 bases not matched to a gene. The germline V gene encodes CDR1 MDHEN and CDR2 SYDVKM. This CDR3 is 16 amino acids long. This CDR3 is CASSGLAGVPGKGQYF. Here the CDR3 DNA reads TGTGCCAGCAGCGGACTAGCGGGAGTCCCTGGTAAGGGGCAGTACTTC.

CDR3 residues: CASSTGELFF. DNA for the CDR3: TGTGCCAGCAGTACGGGGGAGCTGTTTTTT. The chain uses TRBV6-6 and TRBJ2-2; D gene ambiguous. CDR1 MNHNY and CDR2 SVGAGI come from the germline V gene (reference sequence). With 5 bases removed from V and 8 bases from J, the gap between germline ends came to 3 bases. The CDR3 is made up of 10 amino acids.